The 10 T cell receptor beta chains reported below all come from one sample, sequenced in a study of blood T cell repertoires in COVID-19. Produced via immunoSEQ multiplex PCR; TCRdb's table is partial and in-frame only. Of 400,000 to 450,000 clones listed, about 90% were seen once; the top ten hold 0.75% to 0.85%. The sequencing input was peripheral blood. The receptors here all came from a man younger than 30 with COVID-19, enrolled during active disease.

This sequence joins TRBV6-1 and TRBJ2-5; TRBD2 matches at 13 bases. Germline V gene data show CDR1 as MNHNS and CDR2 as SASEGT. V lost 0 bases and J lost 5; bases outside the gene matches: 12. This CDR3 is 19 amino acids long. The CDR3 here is CASSEARTSGGGQGETQYF. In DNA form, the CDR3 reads TGTGCCAGCAGTGAAGCGCGCACTAGCGGGGGGGGCCAGGGCGAGACCCAGTACTTC.

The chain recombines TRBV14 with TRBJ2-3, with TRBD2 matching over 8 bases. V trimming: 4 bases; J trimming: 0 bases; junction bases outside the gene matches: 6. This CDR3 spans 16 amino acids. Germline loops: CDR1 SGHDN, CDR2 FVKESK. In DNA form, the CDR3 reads TGTGCCAGCAGCCTAAGGGGCGGGAGGAGCACAGATACGCAGTATTTT. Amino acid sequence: CASSLRGGRSTDTQYF.

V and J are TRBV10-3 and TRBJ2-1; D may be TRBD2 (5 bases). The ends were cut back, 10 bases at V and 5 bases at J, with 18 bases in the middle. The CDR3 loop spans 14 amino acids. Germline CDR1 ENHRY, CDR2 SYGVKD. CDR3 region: CATTSPAANNEQFF. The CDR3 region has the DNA TGTGCCACCACCAGCCCAGCGGCAAACAATGAGCAGTTCTTC.

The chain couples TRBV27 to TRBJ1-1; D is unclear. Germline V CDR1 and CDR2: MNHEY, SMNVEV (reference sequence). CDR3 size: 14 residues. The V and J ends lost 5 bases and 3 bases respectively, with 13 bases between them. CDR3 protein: CASSPRGRDTEAFF. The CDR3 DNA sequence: TGTGCCAGCAGTCCACGAGGTCGGGACACTGAAGCTTTCTTT.

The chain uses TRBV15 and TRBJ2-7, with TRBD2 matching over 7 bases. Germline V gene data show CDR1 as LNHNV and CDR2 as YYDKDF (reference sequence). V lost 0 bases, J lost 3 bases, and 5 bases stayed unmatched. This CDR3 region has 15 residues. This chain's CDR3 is CATSRDRRESYEQYF. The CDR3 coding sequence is TGTGCCACCAGCAGAGATCGGCGGGAGAGCTACGAGCAGTACTTC.

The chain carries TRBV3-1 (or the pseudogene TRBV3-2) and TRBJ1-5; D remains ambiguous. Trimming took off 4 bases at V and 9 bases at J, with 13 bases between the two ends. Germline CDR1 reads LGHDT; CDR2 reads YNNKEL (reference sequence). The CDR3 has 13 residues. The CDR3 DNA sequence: TGTGCCAGCAGCCCCGGAAGCGGCAGGCCCCAGCATTTT. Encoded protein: CASSPGSGRPQHF.

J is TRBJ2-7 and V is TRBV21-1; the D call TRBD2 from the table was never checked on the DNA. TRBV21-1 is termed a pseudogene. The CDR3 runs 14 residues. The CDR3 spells CASSKPKPGLEQYF. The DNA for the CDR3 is TGTGCCAGCAGCAAACCTAAACCGGGACTCGAGCAGTACTTC.

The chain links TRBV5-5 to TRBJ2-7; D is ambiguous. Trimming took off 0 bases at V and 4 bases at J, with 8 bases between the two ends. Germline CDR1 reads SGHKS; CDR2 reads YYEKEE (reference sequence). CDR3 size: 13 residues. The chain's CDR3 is CASSLGFEYEQYF. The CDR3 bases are TGTGCCAGCAGCTTGGGATTTGAGTACGAGCAGTACTTC.

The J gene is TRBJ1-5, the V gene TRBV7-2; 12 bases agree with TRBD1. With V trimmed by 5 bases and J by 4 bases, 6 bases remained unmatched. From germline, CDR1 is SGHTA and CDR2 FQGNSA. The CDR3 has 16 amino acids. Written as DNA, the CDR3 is TGTGCCAGCAGCCGGGGACAGGGGGCCGGTAATCAGCCCCAGCATTTT. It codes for CASSRGQGAGNQPQHF. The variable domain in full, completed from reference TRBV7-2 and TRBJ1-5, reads GAGVSQSPSNKVTEKGKDVELRCDPISGHTALYWYRQSLGQGLEFLIYFQGNSAPDKSGLPSDRFSAERTGGSVSTLTIQRTQQEDSAVYLCASSRGQGAGNQPQHFGDGTRLSIL.

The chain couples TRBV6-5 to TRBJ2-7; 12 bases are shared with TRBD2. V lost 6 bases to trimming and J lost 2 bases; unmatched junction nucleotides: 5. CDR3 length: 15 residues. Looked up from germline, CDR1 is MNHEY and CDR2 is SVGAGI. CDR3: CASRPLAGGTYEQYF. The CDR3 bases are TGTGCCAGCAGGCCACTAGCGGGGGGCACCTACGAGCAGTACTTC.